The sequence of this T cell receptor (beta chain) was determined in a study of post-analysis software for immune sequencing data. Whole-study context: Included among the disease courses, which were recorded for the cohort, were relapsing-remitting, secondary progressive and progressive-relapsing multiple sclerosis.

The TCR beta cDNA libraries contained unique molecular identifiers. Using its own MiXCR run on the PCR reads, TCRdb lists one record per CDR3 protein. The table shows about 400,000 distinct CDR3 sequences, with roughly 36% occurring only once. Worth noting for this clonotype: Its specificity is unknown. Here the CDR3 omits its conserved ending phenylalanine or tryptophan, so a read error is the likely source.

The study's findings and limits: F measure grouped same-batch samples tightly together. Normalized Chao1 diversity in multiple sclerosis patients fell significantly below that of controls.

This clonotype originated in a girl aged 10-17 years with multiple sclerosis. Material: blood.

CDR3 in amino acids: CASSYRATDTQYL. CDR3 DNA sequence: TGTGCCAGCAGTTACAGGGCAACAGATACGCAGTATTTA. The rearrangement uses TRBV27 and TRBJ2-3, with D maybe TRBD1 (6 bases). Trimming left V 4 bases short and J 3 bases short, with 8 bases between. This CDR3 spans 13 amino acids. Germline CDR1 reads MNHEY; CDR2 reads SMNVEV (reference sequence).